These 14 T cell receptor beta chains originate from one sample sequenced in a study of blood T cells in healthy people across ages. For the second PCR, which ran for roughly 7 to 11 cycles, a sample-barcoded 5' primer and a J-beta primer mix were used. TCRdb re-analysed the 5' RACE reads in MiXCR, keeping a single row per CDR3 protein. The sample comprises 800,000 to 1,300,000 distinct CDR3 sequences, 25% of which are singletons, and approximately 0.71% rests with the top ten. The same data also contributed to another study, on T cells of mothers and their children.

Sequencing was done on a sample of blood. The origin of the receptors is a girl aged 2 to 10 in good health.

The CDR3 loop is CASSYRGLAGASEQFF. CDR3 DNA sequence: TGTGCCAGCAGTTACAGGGGTCTAGCGGGAGCAAGCGAGCAGTTCTTC. The gene calls are TRBV6-2 or TRBV6-3 and TRBJ2-5; 10 bases are shared with TRBD2. Matching the DNA end better, TRBJ2-1 makes the J call doubtful. The CDR3 runs to 16 residues. Germline V lookup: CDR1 MNHEY, CDR2 SVGEGT.

The chain is built from TRBV10-3 and TRBJ1-2, with unresolved D. V lost 0 bases and J 3 bases, leaving 5 bases between the germline ends. The CDR3 has 13 amino acids. Germline assignment: CDR1 ENHRY and CDR2 SYGVKD. CDR3 loop: CAISESWDYGYTF. CDR3 nucleotides: TGTGCCATCAGTGAGTCGTGGGACTATGGCTACACCTTC.

This clonotype was observed a handful of times. The V and J genes are TRBV12-5 and TRBJ1-5, with TRBD1 matching 9 bases. V gave up 4 bases and J gave up 3 bases; unmatched junction bases: 4. Germline V gene data show CDR1 as LGHNT and CDR2 as FRNRAP. The CDR3 is 15 residues long. CDR3: CASGYGTGINQPQHF. As DNA, the CDR3 is TGTGCTAGTGGTTACGGGACAGGGATCAATCAGCCCCAGCATTTT. Based on the CDR3 plus reference TRBV12-5 and TRBJ1-5, the full variable domain is DARVTQTPRHKVTEMGQEVTMRCQPILGHNTVFWYRQTMMQGLELLAYFRNRAPLDDSGMPKDRFSAEMPDATLATLKIQPSEPRDSAVYFCASGYGTGINQPQHFGDGTRLSIL.

V and J are TRBV5-6 and TRBJ2-3, with D uncertain. The CDR3 sequence is 12 residues long. V lost 7 bases and J lost 4, with 10 bases in between. Germline V gene data show CDR1 as SGHDT and CDR2 as YYEEEE. The CDR3 reads CASDNRADTQYF. In DNA form, the CDR3 reads TGTGCCAGCGATAACAGAGCAGATACGCAGTATTTT.

V usage is TRBV29-1 and J usage is TRBJ2-5, with a weak D call TRBD1 (6 bases). Between the trimmed V and J ends, which lost 6 bases and 3 bases, there was a span of 20 bases. The germline V gene has CDR1 SQVTM and CDR2 ANQGSEA. This CDR3 has 15 amino acids. The CDR3 DNA reads TGCAGCGTCGTAGAACAGGGTACTGAGAAAGAGACCCAGTACTTC. This codes for CSVVEQGTEKETQYF.

This rearrangement joins TRBV9 to TRBJ2-3; no firm D call. This CDR3 is built from 15 residues. V shed 0 bases and J shed 5 bases, with 13 bases lying between them. Germline-derived CDR1 and CDR2 are SGDLS and YYNGEE. In nucleotides, the CDR3 is TGTGCCAGCAGCGTAGAGTTGAGTAGAAGAGATACGCAGTATTTT. Translating it yields CASSVELSRRDTQYF.

The V gene is TRBV2, the J gene TRBJ2-7; D may be TRBD2 (5 bases). The length of the CDR3 is 13 residues. Germline V CDR1 and CDR2: SNHLY, FYNNEI. Trimming cost V 6 bases and J 7 bases, with 16 bases left between them. In DNA form, the CDR3 reads TGTGCCAGCAGGTTTGGTCCTCGCGGGGAGCAGTACTTC. This encodes CASRFGPRGEQYF.

In this sample, this clonotype turned up a few times. The chain joins TRBV29-1 to TRBJ2-2; D call uncertain. Germline CDR1 SQVTM, CDR2 ANQGSEA. V lost 5 bases and J lost 0, with 7 bases in between. The CDR3 extends over 13 amino acids. CDR3 bases: TGCAGCGTTTCTAGGACGAACACCGGGGAGCTGTTTTTT. This encodes CSVSRTNTGELFF.

The CDR3 region is CASSPISGERYGYTF. In DNA form, the CDR3 reads TGTGCCAGCAGTCCCATCTCAGGGGAGAGGTATGGCTACACCTTC. The J gene is TRBJ1-2, the V gene TRBV12-3 or TRBV12-4, with D perhaps TRBD1 (6 bases). This CDR3 is 15 amino acids long. V was clipped by 5 bases and J by 5 bases, with 18 bases between them.

Only a few counts were recorded for this clonotype. V and J are TRBV14 and TRBJ2-2, with D unresolved. Germline CDR1 SGHDN, CDR2 FVKESK. The V end lost 2 bases, the J end lost 1 base, and 11 bases lay between the germline ends. The CDR3 loop spans 16 amino acids. DNA for the CDR3: TGTGCCAGCAGCCAAATCGAAAGGGAGAACACCGGGGAGCTGTTTTTT. Translating it yields CASSQIERENTGELFF.

In its sample, this clonotype was seen a few times. The gene calls are TRBV6-5 and TRBJ1-2, with D perhaps matching TRBD1 (5 bases). CDR1 MNHEY and CDR2 SVGAGI come from the germline V gene. The germline V and J ends were trimmed by 2 bases and 7 bases, with 8 bases remaining between them. This CDR3 has 12 amino acids. CDR3 loop: CASSYGGFGYTF. CDR3 DNA: TGTGCCAGCAGTTACGGGGGATTTGGCTACACCTTC.

This clonotype was recorded a few times. The chain joins TRBV15 to TRBJ2-7, with no clear D. The CDR3 consists of 13 residues. Trimming removed 0 bases at V and 6 bases at J, with 9 bases between. Germline CDR1 reads LNHNV; CDR2 reads YYDKDF (reference sequence). This CDR3 is CATSRDNGAEQYF. CDR3 bases: TGTGCCACCAGCAGAGATAATGGAGCCGAGCAGTACTTC.

V and J are TRBV28 and TRBJ1-2, with D maybe TRBD1 (5 bases). The length of the CDR3 is 15 residues. Trimming left V 8 bases short and J 0 bases short, with 16 bases between. Germline loops: CDR1 MDHEN, CDR2 SYDVKM. The CDR3 reads CASGTTGWTNYGYTF. The DNA for the CDR3 is TGTGCCAGCGGAACCACAGGTTGGACTAACTATGGCTACACCTTC.

J is TRBJ2-7 and V is TRBV5-1, with TRBD1 matching over 9 bases. The CDR3 is made up of 16 amino acids. Germline lookup yields CDR1 SGHRS and CDR2 YFSETQ. V shed 3 bases, J shed 3 bases, and the junction held 10 bases outside the gene matches. The CDR3 bases are TGCGCCAGCAGCTCGAGGCCGGGACAGGGACTCTACGAGCAGTACTTC. It translates to CASSSRPGQGLYEQYF.